These 8 T cell receptor beta chains originate from one sample sequenced in a study of T cell repertoires in cytomegalovirus infection. One entry per CDR3 protein results from TCRdb running MiXCR on the reads. Found here are hundreds of thousands of distinct CDR3 sequences, 35% to 40% of them singletons; the top ten hold roughly 2.9%. What was sequenced was PBMCs. These receptors originate from a human donor in good health (CMV status not recorded). Some clones in this sample may be carry-over from other donors' samples.

The sample holds many counts of this clonotype. V gene TRBV7-3 combines with J gene TRBJ1-3; 10 bases are shared with TRBD1. Trimming at V came to 3 bases and at J to 2 bases, leaving 4 bases not matched to a gene. The germline CDR1 and CDR2 sequences are SGHTA and FQGTGA. The CDR3 totals 16 residues. The DNA of the CDR3 is TGTGCCAGCAGCTTCTCCGGGACAGGGGCTGGAAACACCATATATTTT. It yields the protein CASSFSGTGAGNTIYF.

This clonotype was counted ten times or more. The gene calls are TRBV7-2 and TRBJ2-3; 11 bases align to TRBD2. Germline trimming cut 3 bases from V and 7 bases from J; bases unmatched to any gene: 9. This CDR3 region has 16 residues. CDR1 is SGHTA, CDR2 FQGNSA, per germline. CDR3 in amino acids: CASSFRLAGLEYTQYF. Written as DNA, the CDR3 is TGTGCCAGCAGCTTCAGACTAGCGGGACTCGAATATACGCAGTATTTT.

This clonotype was seen a few times. The V call is TRBV6-1, the J call TRBJ1-2; TRBD1 is a possible D gene (5 bases). The V and J ends lost 6 bases and 4 bases respectively, with 18 bases between them. Germline V CDR1 and CDR2: MNHNS, SASEGT. The CDR3 is made up of 15 amino acids. Written as DNA, the CDR3 is TGTGCCAGCAGGAGGGGACGGGAGGTGGTCTATGGCTACACCTTC. This gives the protein CASRRGREVVYGYTF.

The chain has TRBV6-5 and TRBJ2-5; unclear D gene. The V end was cut by 0 bases, the J end by 4 bases, with 12 bases between. The CDR3 consists of 15 residues. Germline CDR1 and CDR2: MNHEY and SVGAGI. The CDR3 loop is CASSYSAILGETQYF. The CDR3 region has the DNA TGTGCCAGCAGTTACTCGGCAATATTGGGAGAGACCCAGTACTTC.

As to this clonotype: The conserved closing phenylalanine or tryptophan is absent in this CDR3, likely reflecting a read error. V gene TRBV12-3 or TRBV12-4 combines with J gene TRBJ1-6, with no clear D. Deletions cut 1 base from V and 11 bases from J, with 9 bases between. This CDR3 is built from 13 residues. CDR3 sequence (DNA): TGTGCCAGCAGTTTAGACAGAGGAGCACCCCTCCACTTA. Protein sequence: CASSLDRGAPLHL.

This clonotype was found many times. The rearrangement uses TRBV11-1 and TRBJ1-1; no reliable D call. V was clipped by 5 bases and J by 3 bases, with 10 bases between them. The germline V gene encodes CDR1 SGHAT and CDR2 FQDESV (reference sequence). The CDR3 totals 13 residues. The CDR3 sequence is CASSPTGYTEAFF. The CDR3, as DNA: TGTGCCAGCAGCCCAACGGGGTACACTGAAGCTTTCTTT.

This clonotype was recorded a few times. The chain uses TRBV7-8 and TRBJ2-7; possibly TRBD2 for D (5 bases). Per germline, CDR1 SGHVS and CDR2 FQNEAQ. V lost 5 bases to trimming and J lost 2 bases, with 19 bases between them. The CDR3 has 16 amino acids. The CDR3 reads CASSPPGASGTYEQYF. The CDR3 DNA reads as TGTGCCAGCAGCCCCCCAGGAGCCTCGGGGACCTACGAGCAGTACTTC. The full variable domain, completed using reference TRBV7-8 and TRBJ2-7, is GAGVSQSPRYKVAKRGQDVALRCDPISGHVSLFWYQQALGQGPEFLTYFQNEAQLDKSGLPSDRFFAERPEGSVSTLKIQRTQQEDSAVYLCASSPPGASGTYEQYFGPGTRLTVT.

The chain has TRBV29-1 and TRBJ2-5; 7 bases match TRBD2. This CDR3 region has 13 residues. V trimming: 4 bases; J trimming: 3 bases; junction bases outside the gene matches: 5. From germline, CDR1 is SQVTM and CDR2 ANQGSEA. The CDR3 is CSVGAGDKETQYF. CDR3 sequence (DNA): TGCAGCGTTGGGGCGGGGGATAAAGAGACCCAGTACTTC.